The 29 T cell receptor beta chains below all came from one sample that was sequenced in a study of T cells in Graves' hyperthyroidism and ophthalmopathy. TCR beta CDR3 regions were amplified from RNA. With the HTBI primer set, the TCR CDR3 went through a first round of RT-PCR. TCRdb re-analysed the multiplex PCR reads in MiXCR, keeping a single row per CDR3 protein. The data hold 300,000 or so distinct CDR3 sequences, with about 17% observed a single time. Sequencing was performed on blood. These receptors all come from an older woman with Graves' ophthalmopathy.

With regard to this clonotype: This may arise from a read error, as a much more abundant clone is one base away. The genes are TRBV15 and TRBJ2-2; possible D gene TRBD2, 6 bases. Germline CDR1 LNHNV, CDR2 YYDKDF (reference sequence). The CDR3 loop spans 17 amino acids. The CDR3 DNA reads TGTGCCACCAGCAGAGTAGGATCTGGGTGGAACACCGGGGGGCTGTTTTTT. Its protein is CATSRVGSGWNTGGLFF.

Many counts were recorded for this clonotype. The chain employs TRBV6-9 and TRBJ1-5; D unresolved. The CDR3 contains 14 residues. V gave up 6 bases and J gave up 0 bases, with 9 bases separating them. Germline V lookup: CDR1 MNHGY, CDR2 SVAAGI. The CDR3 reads CASSSTVSNQPQHF. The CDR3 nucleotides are TGTGCCAGCAGCTCTACTGTTAGCAATCAGCCCCAGCATTTT.

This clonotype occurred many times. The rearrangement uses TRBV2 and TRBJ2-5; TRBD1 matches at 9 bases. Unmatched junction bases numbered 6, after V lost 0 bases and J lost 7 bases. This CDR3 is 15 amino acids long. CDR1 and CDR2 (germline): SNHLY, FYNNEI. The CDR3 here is CASSEAGTGLGTQYF. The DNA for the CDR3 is TGTGCCAGCAGTGAAGCGGGGACAGGGCTGGGGACCCAGTACTTC. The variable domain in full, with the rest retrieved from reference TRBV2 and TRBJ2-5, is EPEVTQTPSHQVTQMGQEVILRCVPISNHLYFYWYRQILGQKVEFLVSFYNNEISEKSEIFDDQFSVERPDGSNFTLKIRSTKLEDSAMYFCASSEAGTGLGTQYFGPGTRLLVL.

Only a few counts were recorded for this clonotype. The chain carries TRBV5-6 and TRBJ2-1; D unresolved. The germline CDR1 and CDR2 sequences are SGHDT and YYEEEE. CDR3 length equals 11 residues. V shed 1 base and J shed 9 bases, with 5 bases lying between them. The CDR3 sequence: CASSLSSEQFF. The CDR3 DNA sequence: TGTGCCAGCAGCTTGTCCAGTGAGCAGTTCTTC.

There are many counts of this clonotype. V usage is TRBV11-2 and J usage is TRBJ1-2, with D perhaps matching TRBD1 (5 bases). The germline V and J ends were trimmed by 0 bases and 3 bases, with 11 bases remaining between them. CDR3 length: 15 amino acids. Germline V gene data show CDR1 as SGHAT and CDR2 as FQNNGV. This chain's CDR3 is CASSLDPAGHYGYTF. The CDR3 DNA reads TGTGCCAGCAGCTTAGATCCAGCAGGGCACTATGGCTACACCTTC.

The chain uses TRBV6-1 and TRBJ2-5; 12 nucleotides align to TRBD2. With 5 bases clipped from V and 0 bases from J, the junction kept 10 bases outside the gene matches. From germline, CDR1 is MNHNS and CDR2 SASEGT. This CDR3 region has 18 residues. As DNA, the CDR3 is TGTGCCAGCAGTCCCGCTAGCGGGGGGGGAAAGTACCAAGAGACCCAGTACTTC. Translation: CASSPASGGGKYQETQYF.

CDR3 amino acids: CSAKDRGVAGFTGELFF. The CDR3 DNA is TGCAGTGCGAAAGACAGGGGGGTAGCGGGATTTACCGGGGAGCTGTTTTTT. The V call is TRBV20-1, the J call TRBJ2-2; perhaps TRBD1 as D (9 bases). CDR1 and CDR2 (germline): DFQATT, SNEGSKA (reference sequence). This CDR3 has 17 amino acids. V dropped 6 bases and J dropped 5 bases, with 25 bases sitting between them.

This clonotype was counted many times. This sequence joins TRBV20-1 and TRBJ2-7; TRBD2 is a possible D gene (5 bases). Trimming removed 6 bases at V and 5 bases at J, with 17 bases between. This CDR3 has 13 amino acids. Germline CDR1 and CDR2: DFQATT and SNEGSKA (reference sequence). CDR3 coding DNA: TGCAGTGCCCCACACCCGGGGTTTAACGAGCAGTACTTC. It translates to CSAPHPGFNEQYF.

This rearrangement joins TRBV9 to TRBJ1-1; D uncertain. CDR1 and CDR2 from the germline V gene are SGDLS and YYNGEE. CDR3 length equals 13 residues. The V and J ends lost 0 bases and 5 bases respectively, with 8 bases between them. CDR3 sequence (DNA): TGTGCCAGCAGCGTAGTGGGGAAAACTGAAGCTTTCTTT. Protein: CASSVVGKTEAFF.

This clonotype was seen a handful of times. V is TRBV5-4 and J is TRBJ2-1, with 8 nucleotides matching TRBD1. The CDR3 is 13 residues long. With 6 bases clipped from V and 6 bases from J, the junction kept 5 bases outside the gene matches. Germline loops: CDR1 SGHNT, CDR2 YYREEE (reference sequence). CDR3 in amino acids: CASNQGAGNEQFF. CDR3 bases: TGTGCCAGCAATCAGGGGGCGGGCAATGAGCAGTTCTTC.

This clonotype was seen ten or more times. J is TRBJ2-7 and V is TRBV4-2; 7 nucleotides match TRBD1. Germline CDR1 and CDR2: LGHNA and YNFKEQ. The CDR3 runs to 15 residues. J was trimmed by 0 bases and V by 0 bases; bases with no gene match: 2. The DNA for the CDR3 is TGTGCCAGCAGCCAAGAGAGGACAGGCTCCTACGAGCAGTACTTC. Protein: CASSQERTGSYEQYF.

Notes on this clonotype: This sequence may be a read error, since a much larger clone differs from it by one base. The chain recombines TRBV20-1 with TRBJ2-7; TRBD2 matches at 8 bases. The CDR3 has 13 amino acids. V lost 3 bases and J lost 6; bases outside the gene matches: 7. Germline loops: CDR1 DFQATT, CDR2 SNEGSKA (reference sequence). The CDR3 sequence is CSARSGRGCEQYF. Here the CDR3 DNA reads TGCAGTGCTAGGAGCGGGAGAGGGTGCGAGCAGTACTTC.

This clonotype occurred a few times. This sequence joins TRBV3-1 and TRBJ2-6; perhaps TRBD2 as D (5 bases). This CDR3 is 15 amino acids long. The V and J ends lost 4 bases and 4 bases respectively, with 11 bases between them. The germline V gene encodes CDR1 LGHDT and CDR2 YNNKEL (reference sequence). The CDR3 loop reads CASSPRGAGANVLTF. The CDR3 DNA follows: TGTGCCAGCAGCCCCCGGGGTGCCGGGGCCAACGTCCTGACTTTC.

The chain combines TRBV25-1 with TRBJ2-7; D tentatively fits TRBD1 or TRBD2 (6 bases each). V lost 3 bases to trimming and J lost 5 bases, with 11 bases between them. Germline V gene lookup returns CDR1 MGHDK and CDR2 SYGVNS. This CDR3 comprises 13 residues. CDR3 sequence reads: CASSDQGRHEQYF. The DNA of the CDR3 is TGTGCCAGCAGTGACCAGGGGAGGCACGAGCAGTACTTC.

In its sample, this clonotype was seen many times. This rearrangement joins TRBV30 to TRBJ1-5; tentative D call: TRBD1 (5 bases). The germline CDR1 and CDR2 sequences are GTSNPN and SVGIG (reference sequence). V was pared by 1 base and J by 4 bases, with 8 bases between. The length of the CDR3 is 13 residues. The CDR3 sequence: CAWSEGRNQPQHF. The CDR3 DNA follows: TGTGCCTGGAGTGAGGGGCGGAATCAGCCCCAGCATTTT.

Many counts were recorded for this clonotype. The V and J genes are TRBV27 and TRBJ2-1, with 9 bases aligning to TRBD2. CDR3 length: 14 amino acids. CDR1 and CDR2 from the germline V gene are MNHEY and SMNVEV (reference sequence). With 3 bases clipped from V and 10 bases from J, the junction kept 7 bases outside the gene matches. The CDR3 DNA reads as TGTGCCAGCAGTTTTGCGGGAGGGGATAGGGAGCAGTTCTTC. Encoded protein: CASSFAGGDREQFF.

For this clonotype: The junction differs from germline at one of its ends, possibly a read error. As DNA, the CDR3 is TGTGCCAGCAGTTTTCTACCCTCCCGGCGGACTGGAACCACCATATATTTT. The encoded protein is CASSFLPSRRTGTTIYF. V usage is TRBV28 and J usage is TRBJ1-3; no firm D call. Per the germline V gene, CDR1 is MDHEN and CDR2 is SYDVKM. The CDR3 is 17 residues long.

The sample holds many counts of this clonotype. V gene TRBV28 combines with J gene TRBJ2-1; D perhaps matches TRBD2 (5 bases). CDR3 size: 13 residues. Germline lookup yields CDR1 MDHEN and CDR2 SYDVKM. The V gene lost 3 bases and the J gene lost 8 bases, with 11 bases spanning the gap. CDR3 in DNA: TGTGCCAGCAGTTTCGGCGGGCCTGATGAGCAGTTCTTC. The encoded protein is CASSFGGPDEQFF. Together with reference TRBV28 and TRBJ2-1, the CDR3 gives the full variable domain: DVKVTQSSRYLVKRTGEKVFLECVQDMDHENMFWYRQDPGLGLRLIYFSYDVKMKEKGDIPEGYSVSREKKERFSLILESASTNQTSMYLCASSFGGPDEQFFGPGTRLTVL.

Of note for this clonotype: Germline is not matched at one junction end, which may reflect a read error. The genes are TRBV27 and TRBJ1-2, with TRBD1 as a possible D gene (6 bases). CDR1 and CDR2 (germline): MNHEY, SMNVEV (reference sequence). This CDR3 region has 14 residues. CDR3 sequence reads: CASTPQGRNYGHTF. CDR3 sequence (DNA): TGTGCCAGCACCCCTCAGGGGAGGAACTATGGCCACACCTTC.

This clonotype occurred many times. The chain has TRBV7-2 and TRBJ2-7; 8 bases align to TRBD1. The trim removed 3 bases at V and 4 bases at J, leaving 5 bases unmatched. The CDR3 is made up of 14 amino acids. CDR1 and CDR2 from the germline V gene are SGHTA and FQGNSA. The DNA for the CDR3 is TGTGCCAGCAGCTTTCAGGGGGCTGAGTACGAGCAGTACTTC. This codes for CASSFQGAEYEQYF. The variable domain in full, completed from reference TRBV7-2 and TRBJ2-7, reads GAGVSQSPSNKVTEKGKDVELRCDPISGHTALYWYRQSLGQGLEFLIYFQGNSAPDKSGLPSDRFSAERTGGSVSTLTIQRTQQEDSAVYLCASSFQGAEYEQYFGPGTRLTVT.

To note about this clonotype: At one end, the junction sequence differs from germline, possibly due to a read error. For the CDR3, the DNA is TGTGCCGGCAGTTTGGGACAGGGGGCGCTTGAGCAGTTCTTC. This gives the protein CAGSLGQGALEQFF. The J gene is TRBJ2-1, the V gene TRBV27; 12 bases map to TRBD1. Germline-derived CDR1 and CDR2 are MNHEY and SMNVEV (reference sequence). The CDR3 contains 14 residues.

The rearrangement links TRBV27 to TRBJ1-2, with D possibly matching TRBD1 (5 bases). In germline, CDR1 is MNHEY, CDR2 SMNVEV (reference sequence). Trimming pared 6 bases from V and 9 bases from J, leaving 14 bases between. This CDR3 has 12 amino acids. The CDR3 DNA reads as TGTGCCAGCAGGGTCCAGGGATCTAGCTACACCTTC. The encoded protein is CASRVQGSSYTF.

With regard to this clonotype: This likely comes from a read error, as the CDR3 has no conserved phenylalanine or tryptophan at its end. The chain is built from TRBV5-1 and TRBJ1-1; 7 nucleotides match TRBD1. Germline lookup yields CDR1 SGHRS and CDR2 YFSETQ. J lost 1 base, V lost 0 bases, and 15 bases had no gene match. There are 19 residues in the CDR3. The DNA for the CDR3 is TGCGCCAGCAGCTTGGGTACTGGGGACAGCTGGGGGACGAACACTGAAGCTTTCCTT. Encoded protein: CASSLGTGDSWGTNTEAFL.

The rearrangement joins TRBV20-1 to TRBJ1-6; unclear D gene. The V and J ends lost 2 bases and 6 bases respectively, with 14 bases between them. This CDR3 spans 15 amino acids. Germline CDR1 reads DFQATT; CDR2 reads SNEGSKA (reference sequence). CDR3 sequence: CSARRGSDRNSPLHF. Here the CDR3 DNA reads TGCAGTGCTAGACGCGGGTCGGACCGTAATTCACCCCTCCACTTT.

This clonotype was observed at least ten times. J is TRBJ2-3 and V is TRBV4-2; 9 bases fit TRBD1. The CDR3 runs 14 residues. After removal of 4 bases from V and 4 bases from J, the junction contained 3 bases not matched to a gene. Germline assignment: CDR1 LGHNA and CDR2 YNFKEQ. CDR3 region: CASSPRDRADTQYF. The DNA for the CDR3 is TGTGCCAGCAGCCCCCGGGACAGGGCAGATACGCAGTATTTT.

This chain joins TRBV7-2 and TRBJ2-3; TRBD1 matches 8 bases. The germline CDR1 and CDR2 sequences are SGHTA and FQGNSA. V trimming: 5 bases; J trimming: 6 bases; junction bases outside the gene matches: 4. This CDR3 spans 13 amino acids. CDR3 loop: CASSGDRQDTQYF. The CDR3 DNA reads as TGTGCCAGCAGCGGGGACAGGCAGGATACGCAGTATTTT. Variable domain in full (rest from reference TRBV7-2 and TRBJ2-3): GAGVSQSPSNKVTEKGKDVELRCDPISGHTALYWYRQSLGQGLEFLIYFQGNSAPDKSGLPSDRFSAERTGGSVSTLTIQRTQQEDSAVYLCASSGDRQDTQYFGPGTRLTVL.

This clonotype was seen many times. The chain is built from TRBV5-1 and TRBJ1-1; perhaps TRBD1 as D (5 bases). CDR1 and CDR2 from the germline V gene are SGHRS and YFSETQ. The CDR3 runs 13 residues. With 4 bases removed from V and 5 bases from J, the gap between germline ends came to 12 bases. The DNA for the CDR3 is TGCGCCAGCAGCGACACAGGTATTACTGAAGCTTTCTTT. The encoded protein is CASSDTGITEAFF.

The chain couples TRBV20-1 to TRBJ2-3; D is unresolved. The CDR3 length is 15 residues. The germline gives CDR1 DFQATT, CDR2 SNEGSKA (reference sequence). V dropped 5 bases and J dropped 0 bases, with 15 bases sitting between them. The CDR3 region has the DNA TGCAGTGCTCTTAACTCCTGGGTTAGCACAGATACGCAGTATTTT. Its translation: CSALNSWVSTDTQYF.

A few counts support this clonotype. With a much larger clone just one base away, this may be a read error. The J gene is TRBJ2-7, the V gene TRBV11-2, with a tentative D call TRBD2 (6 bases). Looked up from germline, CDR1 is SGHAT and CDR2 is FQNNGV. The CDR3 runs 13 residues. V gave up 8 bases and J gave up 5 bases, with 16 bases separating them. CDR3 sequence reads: CASGSLGGNEQYF. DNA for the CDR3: TGTGCCAGCGGCTCATTGGGGGGTAACGAGCAGTACTTC. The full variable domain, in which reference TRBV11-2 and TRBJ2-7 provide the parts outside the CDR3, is EAGVAQSPRYKIIEKRQSVAFWCNPISGHATLYWYQQILGQGPKLLIQFQNNGVVDDSQLPKDRFSAERLKGVDSTLKIQPAKLEDSAVYLCASGSLGGNEQYFGPGTRLTVT.